The 26 T cell receptor beta chains given below trace back to one sample, sequenced in a study of regulatory T cells in long-lasting Graves disease. The TCR beta library used iRepertoire HTBI primers with Arm-PCR amplification of CDR3. TCRdb reanalysed the multiplex PCR reads using MiXCR and keeps one entry per CDR3 protein. The table has 400,000 to 500,000 distinct CDR3 sequences, around 21% seen once. Time point of the sample: persistent/refractory GD, antithyroid drugs over 5 years with positive TRAb. PBMC-derived RNA was used for the TCR library. Specimen: peripheral blood mononuclear cells (PBMCs), collected when the disease was refractory, from a patient treated with antithyroid drugs. All receptors derive from a female donor with Graves disease.

In its sample, this clonotype was seen a few times. V and J are TRBV3-1 and TRBJ1-1; TRBD1 matches 10 bases. The CDR3 runs 17 residues. Unmatched junction bases numbered 9, after V lost 4 bases and J lost 1 base. Germline V CDR1 and CDR2: LGHDT, YNNKEL (reference sequence). The CDR3 bases are TGTGCCAGCAGCCCTATAACCGGACAGGGGGAGAACACTGAAGCTTTCTTT. Its protein product is CASSPITGQGENTEAFF.

The chain uses TRBV25-1 and TRBJ2-7, with D possibly TRBD1 on 5 matching bases. Trimming took off 10 bases at V and 6 bases at J, with 10 bases between the two ends. The CDR3 is 10 amino acids. Per the germline V gene, CDR1 is MGHDK and CDR2 is SYGVNS. CDR3 DNA sequence: TGTGCCACCCGTAGGGGCGAGCAGTACTTC. Residues: CATRRGEQYF.

This clonotype came up many times. The chain joins TRBV19 to TRBJ1-5; no clear D. This CDR3 has 13 residues. Trimming left V 3 bases short and J 6 bases short, with 9 bases between. CDR1 is LNHDA and CDR2 is SQIVND in the germline V gene (reference sequence). The CDR3 coding sequence is TGTGCCAGTAGTATGTCACTCAGTCAGCCCCAGCATTTT. Amino acids: CASSMSLSQPQHF.

This clonotype was observed at least ten times. The V call is TRBV18, the J call TRBJ1-4; no clear D gene. The V end was cut by 3 bases, the J end by 7 bases, with 12 bases between. The germline gives CDR1 KGHSH, CDR2 LQKENI. The CDR3 is 14 residues long. The CDR3 region has the DNA TGTGCCAGCTCACCCTATTCGAGAACTGAAAAACTGTTTTTT. It specifies CASSPYSRTEKLFF.

V is TRBV19 and J is TRBJ1-1, with TRBD1 matching 9 bases. CDR3 length: 17 residues. CDR1 and CDR2 from the germline V gene are LNHDA and SQIVND (reference sequence). Trimming took 5 bases from V and 3 from J; bases not matched to a gene: 13. CDR3 coding DNA: TGTGCCAGTAGTCCCCACCCCCGGGACAGGGTAGACACTGAAGCTTTCTTT. Residues: CASSPHPRDRVDTEAFF.

CDR3 in amino acids: CASSPDRGPYNEQFF. The CDR3 DNA reads as TGTGCCAGCAGCCCGGACAGGGGACCTTACAATGAGCAGTTCTTC. The J gene is TRBJ2-1, the V gene TRBV28, with TRBD1 identical over 9 bases. With 6 bases clipped from V and 4 bases from J, the junction kept 7 bases outside the gene matches. The CDR3 is made up of 15 amino acids. Germline V gene lookup returns CDR1 MDHEN and CDR2 SYDVKM. The full variable domain, in which reference TRBV28 and TRBJ2-1 provide the parts outside the CDR3, is DVKVTQSSRYLVKRTGEKVFLECVQDMDHENMFWYRQDPGLGLRLIYFSYDVKMKEKGDIPEGYSVSREKKERFSLILESASTNQTSMYLCASSPDRGPYNEQFFGPGTRLTVL.

The gene calls are TRBV7-2 and TRBJ1-1, with TRBD1 matching over 9 bases. The CDR3 spans 14 residues. In germline, CDR1 is SGHTA, CDR2 FQGNSA. Losses at the gene ends were 5 bases for V and 1 base for J; bases not matched to a gene: 2. CDR3 in amino acids: CASSEGQGNTEAFF. CDR3 coding DNA: TGTGCCAGCAGCGAGGGACAGGGGAACACTGAAGCTTTCTTT.

This clonotype was detected many times. This chain's CDR3 is CASRDRGPAGANVLTF. The CDR3 DNA is TGTGCCAGCAGGGACAGGGGTCCAGCTGGGGCCAACGTCCTGACTTTC. The V and J genes are TRBV28 and TRBJ2-6; 9 bases line up with TRBD1. CDR3 length: 16 amino acids. V shed 6 bases and J 2 bases; nucleotides not matched to a gene: 5. CDR1 and CDR2 from the germline V gene are MDHEN and SYDVKM.

In its sample, this clonotype was seen a few times. J is TRBJ1-2 and V is TRBV5-1; 8 bases map to TRBD1. Losses at the gene ends were 0 bases for V and 7 bases for J; bases not matched to a gene: 8. The germline gives CDR1 SGHRS, CDR2 YFSETQ. The CDR3 length is 15 residues. CDR3 nucleotide sequence: TGCGCCAGCAGCTTGGGGACAGGGAAGGTCGCTGGCTACACCTTC. Its protein product is CASSLGTGKVAGYTF.

This clonotype was counted many times. This sequence joins TRBV6-5 and TRBJ1-5; unclear D gene. This CDR3 is 14 amino acids long. V was trimmed by 3 bases and J by 3 bases, leaving 9 bases between them. Germline assignment: CDR1 MNHEY and CDR2 SVGAGI. The CDR3 here is CASSYGGDNQPQHF. In nucleotides, the CDR3 is TGTGCCAGCAGTTATGGCGGGGACAATCAGCCCCAGCATTTT.

The chain uses TRBV6-2 or TRBV6-3 and TRBJ2-2, with 9 positions matching TRBD1. V dropped 0 bases and J dropped 10; count of bases not matched to a gene: 6. The germline CDR1 and CDR2 sequences are MNHEY and SVGEGT. The CDR3 contains 15 residues. CDR3 amino acids: CASSYSKQGAKELFF. CDR3 sequence (DNA): TGTGCCAGCAGTTACTCGAAACAGGGGGCTAAGGAGCTGTTTTTT.

In its sample, this clonotype was seen many times. CDR3 bases: TGTGCCAGCAGTCCCCGGACAGTTGAAACCTACGAGCAGTACTTC. Translation: CASSPRTVETYEQYF. The V call is TRBV2, the J call TRBJ2-7; maybe TRBD1 (6 bases). Germline V gives CDR1 SNHLY, CDR2 FYNNEI. The V end was cut by 5 bases, the J end by 2 bases, with 16 bases between. The CDR3 is 15 amino acids.

This chain uses TRBV5-6 with TRBJ1-2; possibly TRBD1 for D (5 bases). CDR3 length: 14 residues. The V end lost 4 bases, the J end lost 8 bases, and 18 bases lay between the germline ends. Germline values: CDR1 SGHDT, CDR2 YYEEEE. The CDR3 protein is CASSPPGGRSGYTF. CDR3 nucleotides: TGTGCCAGCAGCCCTCCGGGGGGGAGGAGCGGCTACACCTTC.

This clonotype turned up a few times. J is TRBJ1-1 and V is TRBV3-1; no clear D. Per germline, CDR1 LGHDT and CDR2 YNNKEL (reference sequence). Deletions cut 4 bases from V and 1 base from J, with 13 bases between. The CDR3 loop spans 15 amino acids. The CDR3 DNA reads as TGTGCCAGCAGCCGCTTCGTTTTTCGGAACACTGAAGCTTTCTTT. Protein sequence: CASSRFVFRNTEAFF.

This clonotype showed up many times. The rearrangement links TRBV11-2 to TRBJ1-1, with D possibly matching TRBD1 (5 bases). The V end lost 7 bases, the J end lost 2 bases, and 14 bases lay between the germline ends. This CDR3 region has 14 residues. Looked up from germline, CDR1 is SGHAT and CDR2 is FQNNGV. This chain's CDR3 is CASTTGVGNTEAFF. CDR3 DNA: TGTGCCAGCACCACGGGGGTCGGTAACACTGAAGCTTTCTTT.

This clonotype has at least ten counts. This chain links TRBV28 with TRBJ2-5, with TRBD1 as a possible D gene (5 bases). V was trimmed by 2 bases and J by 2 bases, leaving 12 bases between them. Germline V gene data show CDR1 as MDHEN and CDR2 as SYDVKM. The length of the CDR3 is 15 residues. The CDR3 nucleotides read TGTGCCAGCAGTTTACATCAGGGCTCACAAGAGACCCAGTACTTC. Translating it yields CASSLHQGSQETQYF.

Turning to this clonotype: The CDR3 carries no conserved terminal phenylalanine or tryptophan, so it likely arises from a read error. This chain links TRBV7-8 with TRBJ2-5; D is unresolved. The CDR3 runs 14 residues. Per germline, CDR1 SGHVS and CDR2 FQNEAQ. Trimming removed 5 bases from V and 5 bases from J, with 15 bases in between. CDR3 sequence (DNA): TGTGCCAGCAGCCCACTTTATCGGTTCGAGACCCAGTACCTC. This gives the protein CASSPLYRFETQYL.

This clonotype was picked up many times. The chain employs TRBV7-9 and TRBJ2-7, with D hard to call. The V gene lost 4 bases and the J gene lost 5 bases, with 15 bases spanning the gap. Germline loops: CDR1 SEHNR, CDR2 FQNEAQ (reference sequence). The length of the CDR3 is 14 residues. The CDR3 DNA is TGTGCCAGCAGCTCAGCCGGGCGACGGGACGAGCAGTACTTC. Its translation is CASSSAGRRDEQYF.

The chain uses TRBV6-2 or TRBV6-3 and TRBJ2-2; D gene unclear. Germline V gives CDR1 MNHEY, CDR2 SVGEGT. This CDR3 contains 11 residues. This chain's CDR3 is CASCLAGELFF. In nucleotides, the CDR3 is TGTGCTAGCTGTTTAGCCGGGGAGCTGTTTTTT.

This clonotype was found many times. DNA of the CDR3: TGTGCCAGCAGTTTAGCGGACAGGGGTTTTGGGACTGAAGCTTTCTTT. Its translation is CASSLADRGFGTEAFF. The V call is TRBV12-3 or TRBV12-4, the J call TRBJ1-1; 9 bases line up with TRBD1. Unmatched junction bases numbered 7, after V lost 0 bases and J lost 5 bases. This CDR3 has 16 amino acids.

The DNA for the CDR3 is TGCGCCAGCAGCTTTCGTGCGGGGAGCTCCTACAATGAGCAGTTCTTC. It yields the protein CASSFRAGSSYNEQFF. The rearrangement joins TRBV5-1 to TRBJ2-1; a weak D match, TRBD2 (6 bases). The CDR3 loop spans 16 amino acids. Trimming pared 2 bases from V and 0 bases from J, leaving 12 bases between. The V gene's germline CDR1 is SGHRS and CDR2 YFSETQ.

This clonotype was seen a few times. The chain recombines TRBV16 with TRBJ2-2, with 8 bases matching TRBD1. Trimming at V came to 0 bases and at J to 3 bases, leaving 6 bases not matched to a gene. CDR1 and CDR2 (germline): KGHSY, FQNENV. There are 17 residues in the CDR3. Here the CDR3 DNA reads TGTGCCAGCAGCCAATCCCCCGGGACAGGTTACACCGGGGAGCTGTTTTTT. Translating gives CASSQSPGTGYTGELFF.

The rearrangement links TRBV7-2 to TRBJ2-1, with 8 bases that match TRBD2. V lost 5 bases to trimming and J lost 8 bases; unmatched junction nucleotides: 20. Germline assignment: CDR1 SGHTA and CDR2 FQGNSA. The CDR3 loop spans 18 amino acids. CDR3 sequence: CASSAQLLAVHGLDEQFF. The CDR3, as DNA: TGTGCCAGCAGCGCGCAATTACTAGCGGTACATGGTTTGGATGAGCAGTTCTTC.

The V and J genes are TRBV3-1 and TRBJ2-3, with 11 nucleotides matching TRBD2. This CDR3 region has 15 residues. V shed 4 bases, J shed 5 bases, and the junction held 5 bases outside the gene matches. The germline gives CDR1 LGHDT, CDR2 YNNKEL (reference sequence). Here the CDR3 reads CASSPLLAGEDTQYF. As DNA, the CDR3 is TGTGCCAGCAGCCCGTTACTAGCGGGAGAAGATACGCAGTATTTT.

The genes are TRBV7-6 and TRBJ2-2, with TRBD2 matching 8 bases. CDR1 is SGHVS and CDR2 is FNYEAQ in the germline V gene. The V segment lost 5 bases and the J segment 7 bases; nucleotides outside the gene matches: 3. This CDR3 region has 13 residues. CDR3 nucleotide sequence: TGTGCCAGCAGCCAAAGCGGGGGCGGGGAGCTGTTTTTT. Its translation is CASSQSGGGELFF.

This clonotype was recorded at least ten times. The CDR3 DNA reads TGTGCCTGGAGTAGGTCGGGCAATCAGCCCCAGCATTTT. Protein product: CAWSRSGNQPQHF. The chain recombines TRBV30 with TRBJ1-5; no definite D call. Trimming cost V 2 bases and J 2 bases, with 7 bases left between them. CDR1 and CDR2 (germline): GTSNPN, SVGIG (reference sequence). The CDR3 is 13 amino acids.